What follows are 32 T cell receptor beta chains derived from one specimen sequenced in a study of control samples from healthy donors and cancer patients (dated by TCRdb to 2018 to 2020). The library was prepared using the immunoSEQ multiplex PCR assay. TCRdb carries this immuneACCESS record with in-frame sequences only. Its versions omit some clonotypes, under half of them owing to an unresolved V gene in the studies checked, with the rest unexplained. Here the sample has 120,000 to 150,000 clones; roughly 93% occur a single time. Jointly, the top ten make up almost 6% of the sample. Sequencing used blood. These receptor sequences come from a man between 18 and 29 years old in good health.

The chain is built from TRBV5-4 and TRBJ2-4; no reliable D call. The CDR3 contains 15 residues. V lost 1 base, J lost 1 base, and 9 bases lay in between. CDR1 is SGHNT and CDR2 is YYREEE in the germline V gene (reference sequence). The CDR3 loop reads CASSLKREAKNIQYF. The CDR3 coding sequence is TGTGCCAGCAGCTTGAAAAGAGAGGCCAAAAACATTCAGTACTTC.

V is TRBV4-1 and J is TRBJ2-5, with 7 nucleotides matching TRBD1. Germline values: CDR1 MGHRA, CDR2 YSYEKL. The CDR3 extends over 15 amino acids. V shed 1 base, J shed 4 bases, and the junction held 6 bases outside the gene matches. CDR3 protein: CASSQVLGGAETQYF. The CDR3 DNA is TGCGCCAGCAGCCAAGTCTTAGGGGGCGCAGAGACCCAGTACTTC.

The chain employs TRBV5-5 and TRBJ2-7; tentatively, D is TRBD2 (6 bases). V was trimmed by 0 bases and J by 1 base, leaving 20 bases between them. In germline, CDR1 is SGHKS, CDR2 YYEKEE (reference sequence). The CDR3 runs 18 residues. CDR3 loop: CASSLERGILADSYEQYF. The CDR3 DNA follows: TGTGCCAGCAGCTTGGAACGGGGTATTTTAGCGGATTCCTACGAGCAGTACTTC.

Regarding this clone: No conserved phenylalanine or tryptophan is present at the end of the CDR3, so a read error is the likely explanation. It is unclear where the CDR3 begins or ends on the DNA, so no DNA is shown, and the CDR3 is as TCRdb lists it. V and J are TRBV2 and TRBJ1-1. The CDR3 has 10 residues if both end residues are counted. Germline V gene lookup returns CDR1 SNHLY and CDR2 FYNNEI. The CDR3 sequence: CASIPPPFWG.

This sequence joins TRBV5-4 and TRBJ2-2; D gene uncertain. Germline CDR1 and CDR2: SGHNT and YYREEE (reference sequence). The germline V and J ends were trimmed by 4 bases and 7 bases, with 8 bases remaining between them. This CDR3 spans 12 amino acids. The CDR3 nucleotides read TGTGCCAGCAGCCTCCTGGACGGGGAGCTGTTTTTT. The encoded protein is CASSLLDGELFF. The entire variable domain, with the rest obtained from reference TRBV5-4 and TRBJ2-2, is as follows: ETGVTQSPTHLIKTRGQQVTLRCSSQSGHNTVSWYQQALGQGPQFIFQYYREEENGRGNFPPRFSGLQFPNYSSELNVNALELDDSALYLCASSLLDGELFFGEGSRLTVL.

The chain joins TRBV27 to TRBJ2-1, with TRBD2 matching over 13 bases. The CDR3 length is 17 residues. The trim removed 8 bases at V and 0 bases at J, leaving 7 bases unmatched. The germline V gene has CDR1 MNHEY and CDR2 SMNVEV (reference sequence). Here the CDR3 reads CASRTSGSPSSYNEQFF. In nucleotides, the CDR3 is TGTGCCAGCCGGACTAGCGGGAGCCCGAGCTCCTACAATGAGCAGTTCTTC.

The genes are TRBV7-9 and TRBJ1-4; TRBD1 is a possible D gene (5 bases). CDR3 length: 16 amino acids. CDR1 and CDR2 (germline): SEHNR, FQNEAQ (reference sequence). Trimming pared 5 bases from V and 0 bases from J, leaving 13 bases between. In DNA form, the CDR3 reads TGTGCCAGCAGCCCGGGACCCCTAGCAACTAATGAAAAACTGTTTTTT. It yields the protein CASSPGPLATNEKLFF.

The chain links TRBV19 to TRBJ2-7; 9 bases line up with TRBD1. This CDR3 is 14 amino acids long. The ends lost 6 bases at V and 2 bases at J; junction bases unmatched: 5. Germline-derived CDR1 and CDR2 are LNHDA and SQIVND (reference sequence). The CDR3 sequence: CASSPGTGPYEQYF. CDR3 nucleotides: TGTGCCAGTAGCCCCGGGACAGGGCCCTACGAGCAGTACTTC.

This clone occurred a few times. The chain couples TRBV25-1 to TRBJ2-5, with 7 bases identical to TRBD2. Germline V gene lookup returns CDR1 MGHDK and CDR2 SYGVNS. V was pared by 1 base and J by 3 bases, with 2 bases of the junction left unmatched. The CDR3 runs 14 residues. CDR3 bases: TGTGCCAGCAGTGAATTTGGGGGGGAAGAGACCCAGTACTTC. Translation gives CASSEFGGEETQYF.

CDR3 residues: CASSLVPGANVLTF. The DNA for the CDR3 is TGCGCCAGCAGCTTGGTCCCTGGGGCCAACGTCCTGACTTTC. The chain combines TRBV5-1 with TRBJ2-6; D not certain. V lost 0 bases to trimming and J lost 2 bases, with 3 bases between them. The CDR3 covers 14 residues. Germline assignment: CDR1 SGHRS and CDR2 YFSETQ.

J is TRBJ2-7 and V is TRBV7-9; TRBD1 matches at 9 bases. The CDR3 totals 16 residues. Per germline, CDR1 SEHNR and CDR2 FQNEAQ (reference sequence). Unmatched junction bases numbered 10, after V lost 3 bases and J lost 4 bases. The CDR3 nucleotides are TGTGCCAGCAGCTTCCGTAGGGACAGGGTGGGGTACGAGCAGTACTTC. Protein sequence: CASSFRRDRVGYEQYF.

The CDR3 loop is CASSQDERSSYEQYF. CDR3 coding DNA: TGCGCCAGCAGCCAAGATGAACGGAGCTCCTACGAGCAGTACTTC. This chain connects TRBV4-1 to TRBJ2-7; no reliable D call. Germline lookup yields CDR1 MGHRA and CDR2 YSYEKL. Trimming stripped 0 bases from V and 0 bases from J, with 9 bases between. The CDR3 runs to 15 residues.

The rearrangement joins TRBV10-1 to TRBJ2-4; maybe TRBD2 (5 bases). The germline CDR1 and CDR2 sequences are WNHNN and SYGVQD (reference sequence). Trimming removed 7 bases from V and 1 base from J, with 14 bases in between. This CDR3 region has 15 residues. CDR3 coding DNA: TGCGCCAGCAATGTACGGCAGCGGGCCAAAAACATTCAGTACTTC. Encoded protein: CASNVRQRAKNIQYF.

The gene calls are TRBV6-6 and TRBJ2-7; TRBD1 is a possible D gene (6 bases). V shed 5 bases and J shed 0 bases, with 20 bases lying between them. The V gene's germline CDR1 is MNHNY and CDR2 SVGAGI (reference sequence). The CDR3 loop spans 17 amino acids. The CDR3 region is CASSPGTSPEASYEQYF. The CDR3 DNA is TGTGCCAGCAGTCCCGGGACATCACCAGAGGCCTCCTACGAGCAGTACTTC.

The chain has TRBV3-1 (or the pseudogene TRBV3-2) and TRBJ2-3, with D hard to call. The CDR3 has 14 residues. Trimming left V 0 bases short and J 4 bases short, with 8 bases between. Looked up from germline, CDR1 is LGHDT and CDR2 is YNNKEL (reference sequence). This CDR3 reads CASSQDDAADTQYF. CDR3 nucleotides: TGTGCCAGCAGCCAAGATGACGCGGCAGATACGCAGTATTTT.

The gene calls are TRBV7-9 and TRBJ2-7; weak D call: TRBD2 (5 bases). With 4 bases removed from V and 4 bases from J, the gap between germline ends came to 20 bases. The CDR3 contains 16 residues. Germline CDR1 and CDR2: SEHNR and FQNEAQ (reference sequence). CDR3 nucleotides: TGTGCCAGCAGCTCAAGGAGTGGACTCGCCCTATACGAGCAGTACTTC. It specifies CASSSRSGLALYEQYF.

J is TRBJ1-4 and V is TRBV5-8, with 7 bases aligning to TRBD1. J was trimmed by 3 bases and V by 4 bases; bases with no gene match: 9. Germline CDR1 SGHTS, CDR2 YDEGEE. The CDR3 sequence is 16 residues long. This CDR3 is CASSLGYGTANEKLFF. CDR3 bases: TGTGCCAGCAGCCTGGGATATGGGACAGCTAATGAAAAACTGTTTTTT.

This clone was picked up one time. The chain carries TRBV6-1 and TRBJ2-5; D unclear. The CDR3 is 13 residues long. Trimming shortened V by 3 bases and J by 4 bases, and 9 bases separated the two germline ends. Germline V lookup: CDR1 MNHNS, CDR2 SASEGT. The CDR3 DNA is TGTGCCAGCAGTGACAGGAAGAGAGAGACCCAGTACTTC. This sequence encodes CASSDRKRETQYF.

The chain links TRBV7-2 to TRBJ2-7; TRBD1 aligns across 7 bases. This CDR3 is built from 13 residues. The J segment lost 3 bases and the V segment lost 3 bases, leaving 2 bases of the junction unmatched. Germline V gene data show CDR1 as SGHTA and CDR2 as FQGNSA. As DNA, the CDR3 is TGTGCCAGCAGCTTCACAGGGGTCTACGAGCAGTACTTC. The encoded protein is CASSFTGVYEQYF.

The V call is TRBV7-9, the J call TRBJ2-2; perhaps TRBD1 as D (6 bases). V lost 4 bases and J lost 7, with 13 bases in between. The CDR3 spans 14 residues. The germline V gene has CDR1 SEHNR and CDR2 FQNEAQ (reference sequence). The CDR3 loop is CASSSQGFGGELFF. In nucleotides, the CDR3 is TGTGCCAGCAGCTCCCAGGGGTTTGGCGGGGAGCTGTTTTTT.

V is TRBV14 and J is TRBJ2-5; TRBD1 agrees at 7 bases. The germline CDR1 and CDR2 sequences are SGHDN and FVKESK. The CDR3 runs 14 residues. After removal of 1 base from V and 10 bases from J, the junction contained 9 bases not matched to a gene. CDR3 loop: CASSQVRDREDQYF. CDR3 sequence (DNA): TGTGCCAGCAGCCAAGTTCGTGACAGGGAAGACCAGTACTTC.

The V gene is TRBV6-5, the J gene TRBJ2-1; possible D gene TRBD2, 5 bases. Germline V CDR1 and CDR2: MNHEY, SVGAGI. V lost 2 bases, J lost 8 bases, and 10 bases lay in between. This CDR3 comprises 13 residues. This CDR3 reads CASSYGRRDEQFF. The CDR3 coding sequence is TGTGCCAGCAGTTACGGCCGGCGGGATGAGCAGTTCTTC.

On this clone: Germline and junction disagree at one end, which may indicate a read error. This chain links TRBV4-2 with TRBJ1-4; D is unclear. CDR1 LGHNA and CDR2 YNFKEQ come from the germline V gene. This CDR3 has 15 amino acids. This CDR3 reads CASRQGWQELEKLFF. In nucleotides, the CDR3 is TGTGCCAGCAGACAAGGATGGCAGGAACTTGAAAAACTGTTTTTT.

J is TRBJ2-7 and V is TRBV28; D possibly uses TRBD1 or TRBD2 (5 bases each). The CDR3 covers 15 residues. Germline CDR1 and CDR2: MDHEN and SYDVKM. V was trimmed by 5 bases and J by 2 bases, leaving 16 bases between them. CDR3 in amino acids: CASSTGTHSPYEQYF. The CDR3 region has the DNA TGTGCCAGCAGTACCGGGACCCACTCCCCCTACGAGCAGTACTTC.

V is TRBV4-2 and J is TRBJ1-2; D is ambiguous. V dropped 5 bases and J dropped 4 bases, with 8 bases sitting between them. Germline V gene data show CDR1 as LGHNA and CDR2 as YNFKEQ. The CDR3 has 12 amino acids. CDR3 loop: CASSERAYGYTF. The CDR3 region has the DNA TGTGCCAGCAGCGAACGAGCCTATGGCTACACCTTC.

The chain combines TRBV18 with TRBJ2-2, with TRBD1 identical over 7 bases. The germline V gene encodes CDR1 KGHSH and CDR2 LQKENI. The length of the CDR3 is 16 residues. V was clipped by 2 bases and J by 3 bases; unmatched bases: 6. CDR3 sequence reads: CASSPSNRGDTGELFF. The CDR3 region has the DNA TGTGCCAGCTCACCATCCAACAGGGGCGACACCGGGGAGCTGTTTTTT. Complete variable domain (other parts from reference TRBV18 and TRBJ2-2): NAGVMQNPRHLVRRRGQEARLRCSPMKGHSHVYWYRQLPEEGLKFMVYLQKENIIDESGMPKERFSAEFPKEGPSILRIQQVVRGDSAAYFCASSPSNRGDTGELFFGEGSRLTVL.

This chain's CDR3 is CASTKGGAPLHF. For the CDR3, the DNA is TGCGCCAGCACCAAGGGAGGGGCACCCCTCCACTTT. V gene TRBV5-1 combines with J gene TRBJ1-6, with D tentatively TRBD1 (5 bases). The CDR3 sequence is 12 residues long. Germline loops: CDR1 SGHRS, CDR2 YFSETQ. V lost 6 bases, J lost 11 bases, and 12 bases lay in between.

This chain connects TRBV7-8 to TRBJ1-4, with TRBD1 identical over 7 bases. J lost 3 bases, V lost 0 bases, and 19 bases had no gene match. CDR3 length: 21 residues. The germline gives CDR1 SGHVS, CDR2 FQNEAQ. CDR3 DNA: TGTGCCAGCAGCTTAGCGACGGCCCGACAGGGAGGTTTGACGGCTAATGAAAAACTGTTTTTT. Encoded protein: CASSLATARQGGLTANEKLFF.

This clone has a single count. The rearrangement links TRBV27 to TRBJ2-7, with 9 positions matching TRBD1. CDR1 MNHEY and CDR2 SMNVEV come from the germline V gene (reference sequence). V dropped 2 bases and J dropped 4; count of bases not matched to a gene: 3. The CDR3 is made up of 14 amino acids. CDR3 sequence (DNA): TGTGCCAGCAGTTTAGGACAGGGGTTATACGAGCAGTACTTC. Residues: CASSLGQGLYEQYF.

The chain employs TRBV7-2 and TRBJ1-1; D is possibly TRBD1 (5 bases). The ends were cut back, 0 bases at V and 2 bases at J, with 13 bases in the middle. This CDR3 is 16 amino acids long. Germline loops: CDR1 SGHTA, CDR2 FQGNSA. The CDR3 reads CASSLAWGRSNTEAFF. CDR3 DNA sequence: TGTGCCAGCAGCTTAGCGTGGGGCAGGTCCAACACTGAAGCTTTCTTT.

The chain uses TRBV11-1 and TRBJ1-1; weak D call: TRBD1 (5 bases). Trimming shortened V by 6 bases and J by 1 base, and 12 bases separated the two germline ends. The CDR3 sequence is 14 residues long. CDR1 is SGHAT and CDR2 is FQDESV in the germline V gene (reference sequence). The CDR3, as DNA: TGTGCCAGCAGTCACTTGACAGCGAACACTGAAGCTTTCTTT. It translates to CASSHLTANTEAFF.

This sequence joins TRBV4-2 and TRBJ1-5; a possible D gene is TRBD1 (6 bases). Per the germline V gene, CDR1 is LGHNA and CDR2 is YNFKEQ. Trimming removed 0 bases at V and 1 base at J, with 19 bases between. This CDR3 has 19 residues. DNA for the CDR3: TGTGCCAGCAGCCAAGATCTGGGTGGGGGCAAGTTAAGCAATCAGCCCCAGCATTTT. Protein: CASSQDLGGGKLSNQPQHF.